This is a list of T cell receptor beta chains from one sample in a study of cytomegalovirus exposure and HLA in healthy donors. Data came from immunoSEQ multiplex PCR; TCRdb stores just in-frame clones and leaves some out. The top ten hold 1.5% to 2% of the sample, which has 100,000 to 150,000 clones, over 75% seen once. The specimen was PBMCs. Receptors originate from a man aged 40-55 years in good health and CMV-seronegative. Both conserved end residues are part of each CDR3. D genes are given only for firm matches. Expanded clones get a size class; other rows say once, few or many, or leave the size out.

clone_size: few; j_call: TRBJ1-5; d_call: NA; v_call: TRBV28; cdr3_aa: CATHEGGNQPQHF; cdr3_nt: TGTGCCACCCACGAGGGTGGCAATCAGCCCCAGCATTTT
clone_size: NA; j_call: TRBJ1-4; d_call: NA; v_call: TRBV18; cdr3_aa: CASSPEGRDTREKLFF; cdr3_nt: TGTGCCAGCTCACCAGAAGGTAGAGACACTCGCGAAAAACTGTTTTTT
clone_size: NA; j_call: TRBJ2-7; d_call: NA; v_call: TRBV30; cdr3_aa: CAWTTILHYEQYF; cdr3_nt: TGTGCCTGGACCACTATATTGCACTACGAGCAGTACTTC
clone_size: NA; j_call: TRBJ2-3; d_call: TRBD2; v_call: TRBV5-1; cdr3_aa: CATTTGGRPTDTQYF; cdr3_nt: TGCGCCACCACGACGGGGGGGCGGCCCACAGATACGCAGTATTTT
clone_size: few; j_call: TRBJ2-1; d_call: NA; v_call: TRBV7-2; cdr3_aa: CASGPKGYNEQFF; cdr3_nt: TGTGCCAGCGGCCCGAAGGGGTACAATGAGCAGTTCTTC
clone_size: NA; j_call: TRBJ1-2; d_call: NA; v_call: TRBV6-6; cdr3_aa: CASRNGGGYGYTF; cdr3_nt: TGTGCCAGCAGGAATGGGGGGGGCTATGGCTACACCTTC
clone_size: once; j_call: TRBJ2-2; d_call: NA; v_call: TRBV10-2; cdr3_aa: CASSEYGGPGELFF; cdr3_nt: TGCGCCAGCAGTGAGTACGGGGGTCCCGGGGAGCTGTTTTTT
clone_size: NA; j_call: TRBJ2-1; d_call: NA; v_call: TRBV19; cdr3_aa: CASSNRTATNNEQFF; cdr3_nt: TGTGCCAGTAGCAACAGGACAGCTACTAACAATGAGCAGTTCTTC
clone_size: NA; j_call: TRBJ2-3; d_call: NA; v_call: TRBV6-1; cdr3_aa: CASSGTVTTDTQYF; cdr3_nt: TGTGCCAGCAGTGGGACAGTAACAACAGATACGCAGTATTTT
clone_size: NA; j_call: TRBJ2-5; d_call: TRBD2; v_call: TRBV29-1; cdr3_aa: CSVEVGEGSQYF; cdr3_nt: TGCAGCGTTGAAGTGGGGGAGGGGAGCCAGTACTTC
clone_size: NA; j_call: TRBJ1-2; d_call: TRBD1; v_call: TRBV29-1; cdr3_aa: CSAEIRDRVYNNYGYTF; cdr3_nt: TGCAGCGCTGAAATCCGGGACAGGGTATATAATAACTATGGCTACACCTTC
clone_size: few; j_call: TRBJ1-6; d_call: NA; v_call: TRBV9; cdr3_aa: CASSVDAVNNSPLHF; cdr3_nt: TGTGCCAGCAGCGTAGATGCAGTCAATAATTCACCCCTCCACTTT
clone_size: NA; j_call: TRBJ2-7; d_call: NA; v_call: TRBV10-3; cdr3_aa: CAISGTQSSYEQYF; cdr3_nt: TGTGCCATCAGTGGGACACAAAGCTCCTACGAGCAGTACTTC
clone_size: NA; j_call: TRBJ2-5; d_call: NA; v_call: TRBV6-1; cdr3_aa: CASSEVAEGQETQYF; cdr3_nt: TGTGCCAGCAGTGAAGTAGCGGAGGGCCAAGAGACCCAGTACTTC
clone_size: medium-sized; j_call: TRBJ2-3; d_call: TRBD2; v_call: TRBV4-3; cdr3_aa: CASSQDPAGEGRDTQYF; cdr3_nt: TGCGCCAGCAGCCAAGATCCGGCGGGAGAAGGTCGGGATACGCAGTATTTT
clone_size: NA; j_call: TRBJ2-1; d_call: TRBD2; v_call: TRBV5-1; cdr3_aa: CASSWSGTRDNEQFF; cdr3_nt: TGCGCCAGCAGCTGGAGCGGGACTAGGGACAATGAGCAGTTCTTC
clone_size: once; j_call: TRBJ2-7; d_call: TRBD2; v_call: TRBV10-2; cdr3_aa: CASSELAGGFEQYF; cdr3_nt: TGCGCCAGCAGTGAACTAGCGGGGGGATTCGAGCAGTACTTC
clone_size: NA; j_call: TRBJ1-5; d_call: TRBD1; v_call: TRBV27; cdr3_aa: CASSLVGQGRRPQPQHF; cdr3_nt: TGTGCCAGCAGTTTAGTAGGACAGGGGCGCAGGCCCCAGCCCCAGCATTTT
clone_size: few; j_call: TRBJ2-7; d_call: NA; v_call: TRBV19; cdr3_aa: CASTPPGHVEQYF; cdr3_nt: TGTGCCAGTACCCCTCCGGGACACGTCGAGCAGTACTTC
clone_size: NA; j_call: TRBJ2-3; d_call: TRBD2; v_call: TRBV28; cdr3_aa: CASSWLRAGGPTDTQYF; cdr3_nt: TGTGCCAGCAGTTGGCTCAGAGCGGGAGGGCCCACAGATACGCAGTATTTT
clone_size: NA; j_call: TRBJ2-7; d_call: NA; v_call: TRBV7-9; cdr3_aa: CAAPGSYEQYF; cdr3_nt: TGTGCGGCCCCGGGTAGCTACGAGCAGTACTTC
clone_size: NA; j_call: TRBJ2-7; d_call: TRBD1; v_call: TRBV6-5; cdr3_aa: CASTWTGSYEQYF; cdr3_nt: TGTGCCAGCACATGGACAGGGTCCTACGAGCAGTACTTC
clone_size: NA; j_call: TRBJ1-5; d_call: NA; v_call: TRBV18; cdr3_aa: CASSPNQGQGQPQHF; cdr3_nt: TGTGCCAGCTCACCAAATCAGGGGCAGGGTCAGCCCCAGCATTTT
clone_size: NA; j_call: TRBJ2-5; d_call: TRBD1; v_call: TRBV7-2; cdr3_aa: CASSLEWTGPETQYF; cdr3_nt: TGTGCCAGCAGCTTAGAATGGACAGGGCCAGAGACCCAGTACTTC
clone_size: NA; j_call: TRBJ2-1; d_call: NA; v_call: TRBV4-1; cdr3_aa: CASSHTPGSRRYNEQFF; cdr3_nt: TGCGCCAGCAGCCATACTCCCGGGTCCCGTAGGTACAATGAGCAGTTCTTC
clone_size: NA; j_call: TRBJ2-6; d_call: NA; v_call: TRBV10-3; cdr3_aa: CAILDESGANVLTF; cdr3_nt: TGTGCCATCCTAGATGAATCTGGGGCCAACGTCCTGACTTTC
clone_size: NA; j_call: TRBJ2-7; d_call: NA; v_call: TRBV5-1; cdr3_aa: CASSLDESYEQYF; cdr3_nt: TGCGCCAGCAGCTTGGATGAGTCATACGAGCAGTACTTC
clone_size: NA; j_call: TRBJ2-7; d_call: NA; v_call: TRBV28; cdr3_aa: CASSLEAGPPYEQYF; cdr3_nt: TGTGCCAGCAGTTTAGAAGCAGGGCCCCCCTACGAGCAGTACTTC
clone_size: NA; j_call: TRBJ2-7; d_call: TRBD1; v_call: TRBV5-4; cdr3_aa: CASRSTGPYLNEQYF; cdr3_nt: TGTGCCAGCAGATCGACAGGGCCCTACCTTAACGAGCAGTACTTC
clone_size: NA; j_call: TRBJ2-3; d_call: TRBD1; v_call: TRBV6-4; cdr3_aa: CASSDSRGQGATDTQYF; cdr3_nt: TGTGCCAGCAGTGACTCGAGGGGACAGGGGGCGACAGATACGCAGTATTTT
clone_size: NA; j_call: TRBJ1-1; d_call: TRBD1; v_call: TRBV25-1; cdr3_aa: CASSERGLTEAFF; cdr3_nt: TGTGCCAGCAGTGAAAGGGGGCTCACTGAAGCTTTCTTT
clone_size: NA; j_call: TRBJ2-2; d_call: TRBD2; v_call: TRBV6-6; cdr3_aa: CASSLFARGTGELFF; cdr3_nt: TGTGCCAGCAGCCTCTTCGCGCGGGGGACCGGGGAGCTGTTTTTT
clone_size: NA; j_call: TRBJ2-5; d_call: NA; v_call: TRBV5-1; cdr3_aa: CASSLLSGRETQYF; cdr3_nt: TGCGCCAGCAGCTTGTTGTCGGGGAGAGAGACCCAGTACTTC
clone_size: NA; j_call: TRBJ1-1; d_call: NA; v_call: TRBV18; cdr3_aa: CASSPTEGWQAFF; cdr3_nt: TGTGCCAGCTCACCAACGGAGGGTTGGCAGGCTTTCTTT
clone_size: NA; j_call: TRBJ2-7; d_call: TRBD1; v_call: TRBV19; cdr3_aa: CASSPTGGGNEQYF; cdr3_nt: TGTGCCAGTAGTCCAACAGGGGGCGGGAACGAGCAGTACTTC
clone_size: NA; j_call: TRBJ1-2; d_call: NA; v_call: TRBV10-3; cdr3_aa: CAISEKGLNYGYTF; cdr3_nt: TGTGCCATCAGTGAGAAGGGACTGAACTATGGCTACACCTTC
clone_size: NA; j_call: TRBJ2-2; d_call: TRBD1; v_call: TRBV5-1; cdr3_aa: CASSVTTGTATGELFF; cdr3_nt: TGCGCCAGCAGCGTAACCACCGGGACAGCAACCGGGGAGCTGTTTTTT
clone_size: NA; j_call: TRBJ1-2; d_call: NA; v_call: TRBV4-1; cdr3_aa: CASSQDYNRVVNYGYTF; cdr3_nt: TGCGCCAGCAGCCAAGACTACAACAGGGTAGTTAACTATGGCTACACCTTC
clone_size: NA; j_call: TRBJ2-1; d_call: TRBD2; v_call: TRBV30; cdr3_aa: CAWNRGGPSNEQFF; cdr3_nt: TGTGCCTGGAACCGCGGGGGGCCAAGCAATGAGCAGTTCTTC
clone_size: NA; j_call: TRBJ2-7; d_call: NA; v_call: TRBV5-1; cdr3_aa: CASSLGLASTYEQYF; cdr3_nt: TGCGCCAGCAGCTTGGGGCTAGCGTCAACCTACGAGCAGTACTTC
clone_size: once; j_call: TRBJ2-6; d_call: NA; v_call: TRBV9; cdr3_aa: CASSVDQVSGANVLTF; cdr3_nt: TGTGCCAGCAGCGTAGATCAGGTCTCTGGGGCCAACGTCCTGACTTTC
clone_size: NA; j_call: TRBJ2-1; d_call: TRBD2; v_call: TRBV5-1; cdr3_aa: CASSHGTSGGPYNEQFF; cdr3_nt: TGCGCCAGCAGCCACGGGACTAGCGGGGGGCCTTACAATGAGCAGTTCTTC
clone_size: NA; j_call: TRBJ2-5; d_call: NA; v_call: TRBV5-6; cdr3_aa: CASSPFVERGETQYF; cdr3_nt: TGTGCCAGCAGCCCGTTCGTGGAACGGGGAGAGACCCAGTACTTC
clone_size: NA; j_call: TRBJ1-4; d_call: NA; v_call: TRBV4-3; cdr3_aa: CASSQGQINEKLFF; cdr3_nt: TGCGCCAGCAGCCAAGGGCAGATTAATGAAAAACTGTTTTTT
clone_size: NA; j_call: TRBJ2-2; d_call: TRBD2; v_call: TRBV2; cdr3_aa: CASSGRLASRPGELFF; cdr3_nt: TGTGCCAGCAGTGGTCGACTAGCTTCTCGCCCCGGGGAGCTGTTTTTT
clone_size: few; j_call: TRBJ1-2; d_call: TRBD1; v_call: TRBV5-6; cdr3_aa: CASTLGGWNYGYTF; cdr3_nt: TGTGCCAGCACCTTAGGGGGCTGGAACTATGGCTACACCTTC
clone_size: NA; j_call: TRBJ2-2; d_call: TRBD1; v_call: TRBV28; cdr3_aa: CASSPSGTGSTGELFF; cdr3_nt: TGTGCCAGCAGTCCATCAGGGACAGGGAGCACCGGGGAGCTGTTTTTT
clone_size: NA; j_call: TRBJ2-5; d_call: TRBD2; v_call: TRBV6-4; cdr3_aa: CASSRLAGDETQYF; cdr3_nt: TGTGCCAGCAGTCGACTAGCGGGAGACGAGACCCAGTACTTC
clone_size: few; j_call: TRBJ1-2; d_call: NA; v_call: TRBV5-6; cdr3_aa: CASSLDRLGAQDGYTF; cdr3_nt: TGTGCCAGCAGCTTGGACCGTTTGGGGGCGCAGGATGGCTACACCTTC
clone_size: NA; j_call: TRBJ2-1; d_call: TRBD2; v_call: TRBV12-5; cdr3_aa: CASGPDGAPWEGQFF; cdr3_nt: TGTGCTAGTGGGCCTGACGGGGCCCCTTGGGAGGGGCAGTTCTTC
clone_size: NA; j_call: TRBJ2-7; d_call: TRBD2; v_call: TRBV18; cdr3_aa: CASSPTTSGSSEQYF; cdr3_nt: TGTGCCAGCTCACCAACGACTAGCGGGAGTTCGGAGCAGTACTTC
clone_size: NA; j_call: TRBJ2-1; d_call: NA; v_call: TRBV29-1; cdr3_aa: CSVVGGAYNEQFF; cdr3_nt: TGCAGCGTTGTAGGGGGGGCCTACAATGAGCAGTTCTTC
clone_size: NA; j_call: TRBJ2-1; d_call: NA; v_call: TRBV28; cdr3_aa: CASSLGGSGEQFF; cdr3_nt: TGTGCCAGCAGCCTAGGGGGTAGTGGTGAGCAGTTCTTC